By sample share, the clone carrying this T cell receptor beta chain is medium-sized. Its target is not known. Every isolated RNA sample was fully reverse transcribed, so sequencing captured expressed TCRB transcripts. The table came from immunoSEQ multiplex PCR; TCRdb's copy has only in-frame clones and leaves some out. Among fewer than 110,000 clones listed, around 30% were seen once. V dropped 7 bases and J dropped 0; count of bases not matched to a gene: 1. The CDR3 has 13 amino acids. In germline, CDR1 is SQVTM, CDR2 ANQGSEA. The data derive from a study of beta chain features in type 1 diabetes. Study-level results: Type 1 diabetes patients showed a moderate but significant shortening of TCRB CDR3s in all four CD4+ subsets.

The sample was central memory CD4+ T cells from blood. The rearrangement uses TRBV29-1 and TRBJ2-7; 12 positions agree with TRBD1. The receptor was derived from a woman aged 18-29 years with type 1 diabetes. CDR3 sequence reads: CSGGQGASYEQYF. CDR3 nucleotides: TGCAGCGGGGGACAGGGGGCCTCCTACGAGCAGTACTTC.